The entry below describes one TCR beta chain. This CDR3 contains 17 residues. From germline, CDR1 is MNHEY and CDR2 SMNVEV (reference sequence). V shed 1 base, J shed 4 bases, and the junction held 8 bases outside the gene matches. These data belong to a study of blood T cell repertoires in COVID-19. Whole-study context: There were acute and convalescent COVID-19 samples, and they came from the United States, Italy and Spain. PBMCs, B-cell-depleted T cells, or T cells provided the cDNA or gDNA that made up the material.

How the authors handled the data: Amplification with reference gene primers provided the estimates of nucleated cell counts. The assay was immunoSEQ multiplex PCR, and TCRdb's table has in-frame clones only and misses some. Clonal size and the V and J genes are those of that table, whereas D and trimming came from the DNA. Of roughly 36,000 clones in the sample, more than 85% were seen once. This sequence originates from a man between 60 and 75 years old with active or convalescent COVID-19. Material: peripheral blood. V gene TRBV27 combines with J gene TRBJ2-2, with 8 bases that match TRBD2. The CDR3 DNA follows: TGTGCCAGCAGTTTATTAACAACTAGCGGCCTCACCGGGGAGCTGTTTTTT. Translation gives CASSLLTTSGLTGELFF.